What follows describes a single T cell receptor (beta chain). Noted time point: longitudinal time-point 3. These data originate in a study of neurological immune-mediated disorders. TCRdb reprocessed the 5' RACE reads via MiXCR and lists one record per CDR3 protein. The sample has 45,000 to 65,000 distinct CDR3 sequences; roughly 8.8% are singletons. The germline gives CDR1 MNHEY, CDR2 SVGEGT. V was clipped by 5 bases and J by 2 bases, with 10 bases between them. The CDR3 extends over 13 amino acids. This clonotype was obtained from a woman between 40 and 55 years old in good health. This chain connects TRBV6-2 or TRBV6-3 to TRBJ2-7, with no clear D. Material for sequencing was PBMCs. The CDR3 here is CASSHPSAYEQYF. CDR3 nucleotide sequence: TGTGCCAGCAGTCACCCCTCCGCCTACGAGCAGTACTTC.